This T cell receptor (beta chain) was identified in a study of T cell responses to AZD1222 COVID-19 vaccine. Data came from immunoSEQ multiplex PCR; TCRdb stores just in-frame clones and leaves some out. The table has 130,000 or so clones, approximately 91% seen once. Study-level points and caveats: Nearly half of spike-specific TCRs reportedly go after variant regions that carry no mutations. CD4 TCRs covered the whole spike, strongest at regions 160-218 and 743-854.

Germline V CDR1 and CDR2: SGHAT, FQNNGV. The CDR3 spans 15 residues. V gave up 5 bases and J gave up 4 bases; unmatched junction bases: 8. A note on this clone: Its target is not known.

The clonotype comes from an adult who received the AZD1222 COVID-19 vaccine. This material consisted of peripheral blood, taken 28 days after the second AZD1222 dose. J is TRBJ1-5 and V is TRBV11-2, with 7 bases that match TRBD1. The CDR3 sequence is CASSQGQGGNQPQHF. CDR3 nucleotides: TGTGCCAGCAGCCAAGGGCAGGGGGGTAATCAGCCCCAGCATTTT. The variable domain in full, with the rest retrieved from reference TRBV11-2 and TRBJ1-5, is EAGVAQSPRYKIIEKRQSVAFWCNPISGHATLYWYQQILGQGPKLLIQFQNNGVVDDSQLPKDRFSAERLKGVDSTLKIQPAKLEDSAVYLCASSQGQGGNQPQHFGDGTRLSIL.